This passage covers 10 T cell receptor beta chains from one sample sequenced in a study of cytomegalovirus exposure and HLA in healthy donors (TCRdb year 2017). Libraries came from the immunoSEQ multiplex PCR assay. A mixture of 60 forward primers for TCR Vbeta segments and 13 reverse primers for TCR Jbeta segments was used in the multiplex PCR. As stored in TCRdb, this immuneACCESS dataset retains in-frame rearrangements with V and J assigned. A fraction of the clones does not appear; measured against another copy, unresolved V genes explain less than half of the discrepancy, and the remainder lacks a known reason. For this sample, the table gives around 130,000 clones. The ten top clones hold under 2% of the sample. The specimen was PBMCs. All receptors derive from a middle-aged woman in good health and CMV-seronegative.

This sequence joins TRBV7-3 and TRBJ2-6, with 7 bases fitting TRBD1. The trim removed 8 bases at V and 2 bases at J, leaving 3 bases unmatched. The CDR3 has 14 amino acids. Germline values: CDR1 SGHTA, CDR2 FQGTGA. CDR3 protein: CASRTGAGANVLTF. The CDR3 DNA reads TGTGCCAGCCGAACAGGGGCTGGGGCCAACGTCCTGACTTTC.

V and J are TRBV27 and TRBJ2-1, with D perhaps TRBD1 (6 bases). Trimming removed 2 bases at V and 5 bases at J, with 13 bases between. Germline values: CDR1 MNHEY, CDR2 SMNVEV (reference sequence). The CDR3 has 15 amino acids. The CDR3 nucleotides read TGTGCCAGCAGTTTAATGGGGGCTGGGAACAATGAGCAGTTCTTC. Its translation: CASSLMGAGNNEQFF.

CDR3 sequence reads: CASSERAGRASGELFF. The CDR3, as DNA: TGTGCCAGCAGTGAGAGGGCGGGCCGGGCTTCCGGGGAGCTGTTTTTT. This sequence joins TRBV5-6 and TRBJ2-2; D possibly corresponds to TRBD2 (5 bases). Germline assignment: CDR1 SGHDT and CDR2 YYEEEE. CDR3 length equals 16 residues. Trimming pared 5 bases from V and 6 bases from J, leaving 20 bases between.

The chain uses TRBV9 and TRBJ1-6; D is unresolved. Germline V gives CDR1 SGDLS, CDR2 YYNGEE. CDR3 length equals 16 residues. Trimming stripped 2 bases from V and 7 bases from J, with 16 bases between. The CDR3 sequence is CASSVNTNTGNSPLHF. In nucleotides, the CDR3 is TGTGCCAGCAGCGTTAACACGAACACCGGGAATTCACCCCTCCACTTT.

The chain employs TRBV19 and TRBJ2-5, with 10 positions matching TRBD1. CDR1 and CDR2 (germline): LNHDA, SQIVND (reference sequence). The length of the CDR3 is 14 residues. After removal of 10 bases from V and 5 bases from J, the junction contained 10 bases not matched to a gene. CDR3 sequence (DNA): TGTGCCACCTTGGACAGGGGGTCAGGGGAGACCCAGTACTTC. This gives the protein CATLDRGSGETQYF.

The V gene is TRBV5-1, the J gene TRBJ2-3, with 11 bases identical to TRBD1. Losses at the gene ends were 7 bases for V and 4 bases for J; bases not matched to a gene: 8. CDR1 SGHRS and CDR2 YFSETQ come from the germline V gene. The CDR3 is 15 residues long. The chain's CDR3 is CASAYGQGASDTQYF. The CDR3 DNA reads as TGCGCCAGCGCCTATGGACAGGGGGCCTCAGATACGCAGTATTTT.

The genes are TRBV7-2 and TRBJ2-3; 8 bases align to TRBD2. The V and J ends lost 4 bases and 10 bases, in that order; junction bases with no gene match: 4. This CDR3 spans 12 amino acids. Per the germline V gene, CDR1 is SGHTA and CDR2 is FQGNSA. The CDR3 sequence is CASSSGLAPQYF. The CDR3 DNA follows: TGTGCCAGCAGCTCCGGACTAGCCCCGCAGTATTTT.

V is TRBV28 and J is TRBJ1-1; D call uncertain. CDR1 is MDHEN and CDR2 is SYDVKM in the germline V gene. CDR3 length: 14 residues. The V end was cut by 8 bases, the J end by 2 bases, with 15 bases between. The chain's CDR3 is CASQPPGLNTEAFF. CDR3 DNA: TGTGCCAGCCAGCCTCCCGGGTTAAACACTGAAGCTTTCTTT.

The chain employs TRBV11-2 and TRBJ2-1; weak D call: TRBD2 (5 bases). Germline V gene data show CDR1 as SGHAT and CDR2 as FQNNGV. Trimming took 5 bases from V and 13 from J, leaving 21 bases between them. The CDR3 extends over 14 amino acids. This CDR3 reads CASSPDFTGSFQFF. Here the CDR3 DNA reads TGTGCCAGCAGCCCCGACTTTACGGGGAGTTTTCAGTTCTTC.

This rearrangement joins TRBV5-1 to TRBJ1-5; D might be TRBD1 (6 bases). Trimming took 6 bases from V and 4 from J, leaving 14 bases between them. The CDR3 has 14 residues. Germline-derived CDR1 and CDR2 are SGHRS and YFSETQ. In DNA form, the CDR3 reads TGCGCCAGCACCAAAACCACAGGGAATCAGCCCCAGCATTTT. Amino acids: CASTKTTGNQPQHF.